Listed below are T cell receptor beta chains from one sample, sequenced in a study of blood T cell repertoires in COVID-19. The method was immunoSEQ multiplex PCR; TCRdb's version includes in-frame clones alone and lacks a portion of them. The table records around 260,000 clones, roughly 89% of them present only once. Sequences were obtained from peripheral blood. Receptor source: a man aged 25 to 45 with acute or convalescent COVID-19. The CDR3 runs from the conserved cysteine through the conserved F or W. A D gene is named only where the DNA matches it firmly. Some rows have no size entry. The others give once, few or many, or a class for an expanded clone.

TRBV7-3	.	.	TRBJ2-5	TGTGCCAGCAGCTTAAGTCAGAAAGAGACCCAGTACTTC	CASSLSQKETQYF
TRBV9	TRBD1	.	TRBJ1-5	TGTGCCAGCAGCGTAGGGACAGGCGATCAGCCCCAGCATTTT	CASSVGTGDQPQHF
TRBV28	.	.	TRBJ1-2	TGTGCCAGCAGTTTCGCGGCCCGCTATTATGGCTACACCTTC	CASSFAARYYGYTF
TRBV18	.	.	TRBJ1-3	TGTGCCAGCTCACCACCGACTTTCTCTGGAAACACCATATATTTT	CASSPPTFSGNTIYF
TRBV21-1	.	.	TRBJ2-7	TGTGCCAGCAGCAAGGACAGGATCCTATTGGGCTACGAGCAGTACTTC	CASSKDRILLGYEQYF
TRBV29-1	.	.	TRBJ2-3	TGCAGCGTTTCGGGCAGCCGACTAGTGGATACGCAGTATTTT	CSVSGSRLVDTQYF
TRBV18	TRBD1	.	TRBJ1-2	TGTGCCAGCTCATACTTGGACGAGGGGGCGCCGATCGGCTACACCTTC	CASSYLDEGAPIGYTF
TRBV28	TRBD1	.	TRBJ1-5	TGTGCCAGCAGCGGGACAGGGAGTATTCAGCCCCAGCATTTT	CASSGTGSIQPQHF
TRBV10-1	TRBD2	.	TRBJ2-3	TGCGCCAGCAGTGGGGGGACTACCGCTAGCACAGATACGCAGTATTTT	CASSGGTTASTDTQYF
TRBV3-1/TRBV3-2	TRBD2	.	TRBJ2-3	TGTGCCAGCAGCCCTTCCTGGAGACTAGCGTTTGATACGCAGTATTTT	CASSPSWRLAFDTQYF
TRBV21-1	.	.	TRBJ1-1	TGTGCCAGCAGCATAAACACTGAAGCTTTCTTT	CASSINTEAFF
TRBV5-1	TRBD2	once	TRBJ2-5	TGCGCCAGCAGCTCCGGGACTAGTGAAGAGACCCAGTACTTC	CASSSGTSEETQYF